This T cell receptor (beta chain) was captured by sequencing in a study of read filtering for tumor transcriptome and immune sequencing (dated by TCRdb to the early 2020s). Notes on the research overall: The cohort consisted of some 16 male and 14 female patients, with a mean age of roughly 67 years and an age range of roughly 47 to 90. TCR-region mapped reads per sample ranged from about 4.05 to 10.27 million with IR-seq versus only about 80 to 1,300 with RNA-seq. After DNase treatment, whole-transcriptome libraries were prepared with the TruSeq RNA Access Library Prep Kit. Using the same bone marrow samples, the study ran both targeted immune repertoire sequencing and bulk whole-transcriptome sequencing and then compared the TCR repertoires from each method. One of the main goals was to work out a read-filtering strategy for immune repertoire data, in particular whether clonotypes backed by only a single read should be removed. Under revised international staging, roughly eight patients fell into R-ISS I, more than 15 into R-ISS II and about 7 into R-ISS III. Paper-wide results and their limitations: The correlation between IR-seq and RNA-seq shared clonotype proportions was increased by removal of single-read clonotypes. Single-read clonotypes made up about 81.9% of clonotypes but roughly 3.2% of total reads in IR-seq, and 70% to 75% of clonotypes and approximately 48% of reads in RNA-seq. Compared with RNA-seq, IR-seq captured clonotypes at much higher depth and more reliably, and a smaller IR-seq throughput was enough to identify most shared clonotypes. The sorted CD138-negative fraction was a mixed bone marrow immune population, not purified T cells.

About this clonotype itself: No cognate antigen has been identified for it. Germline is not matched at one junction end, which may reflect a read error.

The Immunoverse kit was used to build TCR libraries from roughly 370 ng RNA, with molecular barcoded adaptors covering alpha/delta and beta/gamma chains. TCR library preparation used the same RNA that went into transcriptome sequencing. TCR libraries were sequenced on an Illumina HiSeq 4000 with 2 x 150 cycles. As for the authors' bioinformatics: With MiXCR, TCR reads were aligned to human V, D, J and C references and assembled into CDR3 clonotypes, with quality filtering and error correction included. The tcR package in R was used to analyze clonotype counts and gene usage diversity. Raw mapping reads were checked after the RNA-seq reads had been mapped by STAR aligner version 2.5.3a onto the human GRCh37 genome. To test how sequencing depth affected the clonotypes detected, IR-seq fastq files were randomly downsampled with Seqtk 1.3. The raw public data were reprocessed by TCRdb itself: fastp quality trimming at Q25, MiXCR clonotype calling, in-frame beta chains only. Every entry covers one CDR3 protein and lists the most common genes and DNA from its rows. For this entry, the V and J calls and clone size follow TCRdb and not the study's own pipeline. The sample includes about 24,000 distinct CDR3 sequences, with 20% to 25% observed a single time. The ten largest clones add up to roughly 16% of the sample.

Based on the germline V gene, the CDR1 and CDR2 sequences are SGHRS and YFSETQ. Including the terminal cysteine and phenylalanine, the CDR3 comprises 15 residues. CDR3 DNA only is kept here, 45 bases in frame from base 1. Every patient had bone marrow sampled at the time of active disease. Ficoll-Hypaque density gradient centrifugation was used to isolate bone marrow mononuclear cells. CD138-negative cells were obtained by negative selection after labeling with CD138 magnetic microbeads on a MACS separator, removing myeloma plasma cells. Purity of the isolated cells was checked by flow cytometry on an Attune NxT using CD138 antibodies. TRIzol reagent was used to extract total RNA, and a NanoDrop spectrophotometer was used to quantify the extracted RNA. For each patient, the CD138-negative bone marrow sample underwent paired RNA-seq and IR-seq.

Material: a population of CD138-negative cells sorted from bone marrow. The cell subset or site label on this specimen signifies: bone marrow mononuclear cells depleted of CD138+ plasma/myeloma cells by negative magnetic selection. The chain was built from TRBV5-1 and TRBJ2-1; TRBD2 is possibly the D segment (5 matching bases). The sequence came from a donor at least 40 years old with multiple myeloma. The DNA sequence is TGCGCCGGCAGCTTGGAGGATAGCTCCTACAATGAGCAGTTCTTC. This encodes CAGSLEDSSYNEQFF.